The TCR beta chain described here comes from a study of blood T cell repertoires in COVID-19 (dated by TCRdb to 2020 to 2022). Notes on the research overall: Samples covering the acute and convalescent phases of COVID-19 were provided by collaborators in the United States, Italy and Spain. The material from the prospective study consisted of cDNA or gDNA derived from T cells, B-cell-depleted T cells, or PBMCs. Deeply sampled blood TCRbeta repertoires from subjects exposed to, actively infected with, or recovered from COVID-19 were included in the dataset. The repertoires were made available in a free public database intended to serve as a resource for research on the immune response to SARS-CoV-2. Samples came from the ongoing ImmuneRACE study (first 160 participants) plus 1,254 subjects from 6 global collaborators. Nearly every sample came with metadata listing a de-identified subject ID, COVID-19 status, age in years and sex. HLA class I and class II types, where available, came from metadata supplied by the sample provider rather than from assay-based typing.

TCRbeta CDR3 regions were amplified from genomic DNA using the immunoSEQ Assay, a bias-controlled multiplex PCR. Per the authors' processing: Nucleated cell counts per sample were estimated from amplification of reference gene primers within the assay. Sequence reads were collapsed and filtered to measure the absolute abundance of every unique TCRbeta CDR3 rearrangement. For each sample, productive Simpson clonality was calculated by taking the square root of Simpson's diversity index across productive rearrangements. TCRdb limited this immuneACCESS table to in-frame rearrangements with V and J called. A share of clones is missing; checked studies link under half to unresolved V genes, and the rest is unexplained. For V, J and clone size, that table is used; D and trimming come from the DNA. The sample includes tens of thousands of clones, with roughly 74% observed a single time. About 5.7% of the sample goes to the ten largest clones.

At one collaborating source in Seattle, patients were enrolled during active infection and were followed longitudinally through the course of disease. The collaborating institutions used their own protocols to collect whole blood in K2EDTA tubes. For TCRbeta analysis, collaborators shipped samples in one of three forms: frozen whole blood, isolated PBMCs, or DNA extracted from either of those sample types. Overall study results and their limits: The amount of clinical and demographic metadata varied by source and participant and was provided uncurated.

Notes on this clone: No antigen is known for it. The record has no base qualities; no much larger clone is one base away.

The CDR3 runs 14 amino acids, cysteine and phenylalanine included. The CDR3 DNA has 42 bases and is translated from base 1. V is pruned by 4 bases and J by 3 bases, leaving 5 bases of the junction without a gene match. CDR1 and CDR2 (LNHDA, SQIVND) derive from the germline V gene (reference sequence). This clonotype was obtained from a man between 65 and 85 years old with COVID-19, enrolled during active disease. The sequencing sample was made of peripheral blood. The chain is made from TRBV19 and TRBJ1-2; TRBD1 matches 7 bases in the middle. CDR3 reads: CASSRQGKDYGYTF. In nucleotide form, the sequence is TGTGCCAGTAGTAGACAGGGTAAGGACTATGGCTACACCTTC. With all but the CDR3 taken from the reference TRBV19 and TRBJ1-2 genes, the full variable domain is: DGGITQSPKYLFRKEGQNVTLSCEQNLNHDAMYWYRQDPGQGLRLIYYSQIVNDFQKGDIAEGYSVSREKKESFPLTVTSAQKNPTAFYLCASSRQGKDYGYTFGSGTRLTVV.